The 25 T cell receptor beta chains reported below all come from one sample, sequenced in a study of T cell responses to AZD1222 COVID-19 vaccine. The assay was immunoSEQ multiplex PCR, and TCRdb's table has in-frame clones only and misses some. Here the sample spans about 120,000 clones, 88% being singletons. The source was peripheral blood, collected on day 0 of AZD1222 vaccination. The receptors here all came from an adult in good health.

This clone was detected only a few times. V gene TRBV3-1 (or the pseudogene TRBV3-2) combines with J gene TRBJ2-1; TRBD2 might be the D (5 bases). Trimming left V 4 bases short and J 2 bases short, with 15 bases between. The CDR3 has 16 residues. Germline-derived CDR1 and CDR2 are LGHDT and YNNKEL (reference sequence). CDR3 loop: CASSPVGGPPYNEQFF. The CDR3 DNA follows: TGTGCCAGCAGCCCCGTCGGCGGGCCTCCCTACAATGAGCAGTTCTTC.

The chain uses TRBV29-1 and TRBJ1-2; 9 bases map to TRBD1. The germline CDR1 and CDR2 sequences are SQVTM and ANQGSEA. The CDR3 sequence is 12 residues long. V lost 4 bases, J lost 10 bases, and 7 bases stayed unmatched. CDR3 in DNA: TGCAGCGTTGGCCGACAGGGGGGGGACTACACCTTC. Protein product: CSVGRQGGDYTF.

J is TRBJ2-1 and V is TRBV24-1, with 11 bases aligning to TRBD1. Germline V gene data show CDR1 as KGHDR and CDR2 as SFDVKD. The CDR3 runs 14 residues. Trimming removed 5 bases from V and 7 bases from J; junction bases left unmatched: 3. CDR3: CATSGTGGRNEQFF. As DNA, the CDR3 is TGTGCCACCAGTGGGACAGGGGGCAGGAATGAGCAGTTCTTC.

V usage is TRBV6-6 and J usage is TRBJ2-7, with a possible D match to TRBD1 (5 bases). CDR3 length: 14 residues. Germline V gene data show CDR1 as MNHNY and CDR2 as SVGAGI (reference sequence). Trimming took 5 bases from V and 3 from J, leaving 14 bases between them. The CDR3 loop is CASSNRQLHYEQYF. CDR3 coding DNA: TGTGCCAGCAGTAATCGACAGCTTCACTACGAGCAGTACTTC.

The gene calls are TRBV14 and TRBJ1-1; D is unclear. This CDR3 comprises 13 residues. CDR1 and CDR2 from the germline V gene are SGHDN and FVKESK. Deletions cut 2 bases from V and 1 base from J, with 5 bases between. The CDR3 DNA reads TGTGCCAGCAGCCAATTACAGAACACTGAAGCTTTCTTT. Protein sequence: CASSQLQNTEAFF.

The chain's CDR3 is CASSYGTGREYGYTF. CDR3 sequence (DNA): TGTGCCAGCAGTTACGGAACAGGGCGGGAGTATGGCTACACCTTC. The chain has TRBV6-2 or TRBV6-3 and TRBJ1-2, with a tentative D call TRBD1 (6 bases). Germline V gene data show CDR1 as MNHEY and CDR2 as SVGEGT. This CDR3 has 15 amino acids. V was trimmed by 2 bases and J by 5 bases, leaving 15 bases between them.

The genes are TRBV19 and TRBJ1-1; weak D call: TRBD1 (5 bases). The CDR3 spans 16 residues. The germline V gene encodes CDR1 LNHDA and CDR2 SQIVND (reference sequence). V was clipped by 4 bases and J by 2 bases, with 17 bases between them. This chain's CDR3 is CASSRGDRTLNTEAFF. CDR3 sequence (DNA): TGTGCCAGTAGTAGAGGAGACAGAACCCTCAACACTGAAGCTTTCTTT.

V and J are TRBV19 and TRBJ2-7, with a tentative D call TRBD1 (5 bases). Germline V gene lookup returns CDR1 LNHDA and CDR2 SQIVND (reference sequence). V gave up 3 bases and J gave up 2 bases, with 11 bases separating them. This CDR3 region has 14 residues. CDR3 nucleotide sequence: TGTGCCAGTAGTATTACAGGACACCCCTACGAGCAGTACTTC. This codes for CASSITGHPYEQYF. The full variable domain, in which reference TRBV19 and TRBJ2-7 provide the parts outside the CDR3, is DGGITQSPKYLFRKEGQNVTLSCEQNLNHDAMYWYRQDPGQGLRLIYYSQIVNDFQKGDIAEGYSVSREKKESFPLTVTSAQKNPTAFYLCASSITGHPYEQYFGPGTRLTVT.

This clone was seen only once. The chain is built from TRBV14 and TRBJ2-7; tentative D call: TRBD2 (6 bases). V lost 5 bases and J 0 bases, leaving 14 bases between the germline ends. In germline, CDR1 is SGHDN, CDR2 FVKESK. The CDR3 covers 15 residues. CDR3 nucleotide sequence: TGTGCCAGCAGCGCTATAGCCGGGGGCTCCTACGAGCAGTACTTC. Protein sequence: CASSAIAGGSYEQYF.

The chain uses TRBV10-3 and TRBJ1-6, with 7 bases matching TRBD1. The trim removed 0 bases at V and 6 bases at J, leaving 2 bases unmatched. CDR1 and CDR2 (germline): ENHRY, SYGVKD. The CDR3 is made up of 15 amino acids. The CDR3 DNA reads as TGTGCCATCAGTGAGTCGGGGGACAGTAATTCACCCCTCCACTTT. This gives the protein CAISESGDSNSPLHF.

The chain joins TRBV5-1 to TRBJ2-7; no clear D gene. The germline V and J ends were trimmed by 0 bases and 2 bases, with 15 bases remaining between them. Germline V lookup: CDR1 SGHRS, CDR2 YFSETQ. This CDR3 has 16 residues. The CDR3 region is CASSLVGPGGPYEQYF. The CDR3 DNA reads as TGCGCCAGCAGCTTGGTAGGGCCTGGCGGACCCTACGAGCAGTACTTC.

The chain is built from TRBV28 and TRBJ2-7; 12 positions match TRBD2. This CDR3 contains 17 residues. Germline V gene data show CDR1 as MDHEN and CDR2 as SYDVKM. The ends lost 5 bases at V and 0 bases at J; junction bases unmatched: 8. CDR3 coding DNA: TGTGCCAGCAGTCGCCGGACTAGCGGGGTGAGCTCCTACGAGCAGTACTTC. As protein: CASSRRTSGVSSYEQYF.

The gene calls are TRBV5-1 and TRBJ2-3; TRBD2 is a possible D gene (5 bases). This CDR3 comprises 14 residues. Germline V gives CDR1 SGHRS, CDR2 YFSETQ. V shed 0 bases and J shed 5 bases, with 10 bases lying between them. CDR3 residues: CASSLGLEGDTQYF. CDR3 sequence (DNA): TGCGCCAGCAGCTTGGGATTAGAGGGAGATACGCAGTATTTT.

V and J are TRBV9 and TRBJ2-7, with 7 bases fitting TRBD2. CDR3 size: 17 residues. Trimming cost V 4 bases and J 5 bases; bases outside gene matches: 18. Germline-derived CDR1 and CDR2 are SGDLS and YYNGEE. For the CDR3, the DNA is TGTGCCAGCAGCCCGCCCCCGGGCGGGAGCTTTAGCAACGAGCAGTACTTC. Protein product: CASSPPPGGSFSNEQYF. Filled out from reference TRBV9 and TRBJ2-7, the complete variable domain reads DSGVTQTPKHLITATGQRVTLRCSPRSGDLSVYWYQQSLDQGLQFLIQYYNGEERAKGNILERFSAQQFPDLHSELNLSSLELGDSALYFCASSPPPGGSFSNEQYFGPGTRLTVT.

This clone was recorded only once. CDR3 residues: CASSFRGVFEETQYF. The CDR3 nucleotides read TGTGCCAGCAGTTTCCGGGGGGTATTTGAAGAGACCCAGTACTTC. The gene calls are TRBV27 and TRBJ2-5; 7 positions agree with TRBD2. This CDR3 is 15 amino acids long. The germline V gene encodes CDR1 MNHEY and CDR2 SMNVEV (reference sequence). Unmatched junction bases numbered 7, after V lost 3 bases and J lost 3 bases.

The chain recombines TRBV27 with TRBJ1-4; possibly TRBD1 for D (5 bases). The CDR3 length is 15 residues. The germline CDR1 and CDR2 sequences are MNHEY and SMNVEV (reference sequence). Trimming took off 5 bases at V and 5 bases at J, with 15 bases between the two ends. The CDR3 DNA is TGTGCCAGCAGTCCCGCCGGGACTGGAAATGAAAAACTGTTTTTT. This codes for CASSPAGTGNEKLFF.

The chain links TRBV28 to TRBJ1-5; a weak D match, TRBD1 (6 bases). CDR3 size: 13 residues. CDR1 and CDR2 from the germline V gene are MDHEN and SYDVKM. V shed 5 bases and J shed 4 bases, with 9 bases lying between them. CDR3 nucleotide sequence: TGTGCCAGCAGTCGGACAGTAAATCAGCCCCAGCATTTT. This codes for CASSRTVNQPQHF.

V gene TRBV7-6 combines with J gene TRBJ2-1; D may match TRBD1 or TRBD2 (5 bases each). Trimming removed 4 bases at V and 7 bases at J, with 8 bases between. Germline values: CDR1 SGHVS, CDR2 FNYEAQ. CDR3 length equals 12 residues. Here the CDR3 DNA reads TGTGCCAGCAGCTCCTGGGGGAATGAGCAGTTCTTC. Translated: CASSSWGNEQFF.

This clone qualifies as medium-sized. The gene calls are TRBV28 and TRBJ2-1, with D possibly matching TRBD2 (6 bases). The germline V gene has CDR1 MDHEN and CDR2 SYDVKM. Trimming pared 6 bases from V and 0 bases from J, leaving 15 bases between. The CDR3 totals 16 residues. CDR3 in amino acids: CASSRDWGSSYNEQFF. The CDR3 DNA reads as TGTGCCAGCAGCAGGGACTGGGGAAGCTCCTACAATGAGCAGTTCTTC. The whole variable domain, remainder taken from reference TRBV28 and TRBJ2-1, is DVKVTQSSRYLVKRTGEKVFLECVQDMDHENMFWYRQDPGLGLRLIYFSYDVKMKEKGDIPEGYSVSREKKERFSLILESASTNQTSMYLCASSRDWGSSYNEQFFGPGTRLTVL.

This chain uses TRBV2 with TRBJ1-2; no firm D call. Germline V CDR1 and CDR2: SNHLY, FYNNEI. V lost 3 bases, J lost 4 bases, and 6 bases lay in between. This CDR3 comprises 12 residues. CDR3 region: CASSERTYGYTF. The CDR3 nucleotides read TGTGCCAGCAGTGAGAGGACCTATGGCTACACCTTC.

The chain uses TRBV24-1 and TRBJ1-6; D unclear. The CDR3 sequence is 13 residues long. V was shortened by 5 bases and J by 7 bases, with 8 bases between the two germline ends. From germline, CDR1 is KGHDR and CDR2 SFDVKD. The CDR3 DNA follows: TGTGCCACCAGTGGCAGAGGGAATTCACCCCTCCACTTT. It encodes CATSGRGNSPLHF.

The genes are TRBV30 and TRBJ2-1, with D hard to call. CDR1 and CDR2 from the germline V gene are GTSNPN and SVGIG (reference sequence). CDR3 size: 14 residues. V was shortened by 0 bases and J by 10 bases, with 16 bases between the two germline ends. The CDR3 is CAWSVRRSLLEQFF. The CDR3 DNA reads TGTGCCTGGAGTGTCCGTAGGAGTCTTTTAGAGCAGTTCTTC. The variable domain in full, with the rest retrieved from reference TRBV30 and TRBJ2-1, is SQTIHQWPATLVQPVGSPLSLECTVEGTSNPNLYWYRQAAGRGLQLLFYSVGIGQISSEVPQNLSASRPQDRQFILSSKKLLLSDSGFYLCAWSVRRSLLEQFFGPGTRLTVL.

This clone was found once. V and J are TRBV5-6 and TRBJ2-3; D remains ambiguous. This CDR3 contains 15 residues. With 2 bases removed from V and 1 base from J, the gap between germline ends came to 11 bases. The V gene's germline CDR1 is SGHDT and CDR2 YYEEEE. The CDR3 DNA sequence: TGTGCCAGCAGCTTCGACTCAGCTCGCACAGATACGCAGTATTTT. This encodes CASSFDSARTDTQYF.

The gene calls are TRBV28 and TRBJ1-1; weak D call: TRBD1 (5 bases). The germline V gene encodes CDR1 MDHEN and CDR2 SYDVKM. Trimming cost V 2 bases and J 0 bases, with 7 bases left between them. The CDR3 is 14 amino acids. In DNA form, the CDR3 reads TGTGCCAGCAGTTTACCGGGGCTGAACACTGAAGCTTTCTTT. Protein: CASSLPGLNTEAFF.

The gene calls are TRBV7-2 and TRBJ2-1, with D perhaps assigned TRBD1 or TRBD2 (5 bases each). Germline CDR1 SGHTA, CDR2 FQGNSA. Trimming pared 1 base from V and 7 bases from J, leaving 11 bases between. This CDR3 is built from 14 residues. The CDR3 here is CASSLGGSKNEQFF. CDR3 bases: TGTGCCAGCAGCTTAGGGGGGAGTAAAAATGAGCAGTTCTTC.